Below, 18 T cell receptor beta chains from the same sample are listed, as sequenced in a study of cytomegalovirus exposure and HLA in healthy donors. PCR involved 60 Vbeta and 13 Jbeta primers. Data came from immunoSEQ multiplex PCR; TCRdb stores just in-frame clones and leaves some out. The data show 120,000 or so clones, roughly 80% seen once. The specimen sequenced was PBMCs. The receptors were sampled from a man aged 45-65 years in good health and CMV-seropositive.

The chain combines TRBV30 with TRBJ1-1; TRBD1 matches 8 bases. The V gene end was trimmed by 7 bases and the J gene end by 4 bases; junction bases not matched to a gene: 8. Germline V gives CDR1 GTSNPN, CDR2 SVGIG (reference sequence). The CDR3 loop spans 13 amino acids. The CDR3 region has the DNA TGTGCCTTGACCTTTGACAGGGGCACTGAAGCTTTCTTT. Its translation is CALTFDRGTEAFF. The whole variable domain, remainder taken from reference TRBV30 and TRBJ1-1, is SQTIHQWPATLVQPVGSPLSLECTVEGTSNPNLYWYRQAAGRGLQLLFYSVGIGQISSEVPQNLSASRPQDRQFILSSKKLLLSDSGFYLCALTFDRGTEAFFGQGTRLTVV.

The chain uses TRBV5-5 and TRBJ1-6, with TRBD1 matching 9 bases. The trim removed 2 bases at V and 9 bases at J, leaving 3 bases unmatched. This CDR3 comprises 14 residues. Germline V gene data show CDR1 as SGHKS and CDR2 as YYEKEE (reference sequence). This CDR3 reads CASSLRTGVSPLHF. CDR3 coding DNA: TGTGCCAGCAGCTTACGGACAGGGGTTTCACCCCTCCACTTT.

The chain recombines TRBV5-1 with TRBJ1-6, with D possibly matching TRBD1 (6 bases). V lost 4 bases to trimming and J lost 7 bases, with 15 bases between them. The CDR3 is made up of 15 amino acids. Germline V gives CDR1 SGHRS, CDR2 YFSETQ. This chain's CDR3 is CASSPEGVPNSPLHF. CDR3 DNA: TGCGCCAGCAGCCCCGAGGGGGTACCCAATTCACCCCTCCACTTT.

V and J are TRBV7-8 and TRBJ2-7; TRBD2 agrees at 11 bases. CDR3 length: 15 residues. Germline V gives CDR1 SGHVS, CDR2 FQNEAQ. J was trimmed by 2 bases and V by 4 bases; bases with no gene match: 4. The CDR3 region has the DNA TGTGCCAGCAGCTCCCGACTAGCGGGACCCTACGAGCAGTACTTC. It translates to CASSSRLAGPYEQYF.

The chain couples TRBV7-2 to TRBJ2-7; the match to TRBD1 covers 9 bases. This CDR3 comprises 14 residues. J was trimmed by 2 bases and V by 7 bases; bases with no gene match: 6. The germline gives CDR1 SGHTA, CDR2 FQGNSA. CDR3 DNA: TGTGCCAGCACCCAGGACAGGGGTCCCTACGAGCAGTACTTC. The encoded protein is CASTQDRGPYEQYF.

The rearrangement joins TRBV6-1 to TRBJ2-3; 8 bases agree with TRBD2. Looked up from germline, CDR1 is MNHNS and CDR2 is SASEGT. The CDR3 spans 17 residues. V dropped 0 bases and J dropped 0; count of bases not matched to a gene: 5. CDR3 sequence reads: CASSEARLAGSTDTQYF. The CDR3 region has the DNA TGTGCCAGCAGTGAAGCGCGGTTAGCGGGGAGCACAGATACGCAGTATTTT.

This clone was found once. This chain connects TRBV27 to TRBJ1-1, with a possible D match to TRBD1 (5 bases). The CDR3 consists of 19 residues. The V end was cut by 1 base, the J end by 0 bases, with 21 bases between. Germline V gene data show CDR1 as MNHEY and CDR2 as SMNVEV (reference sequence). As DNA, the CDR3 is TGTGCCAGCAGTTTATTTTCCCCCCAGGGAAAGGTAATGAACACTGAAGCTTTCTTT. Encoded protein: CASSLFSPQGKVMNTEAFF.

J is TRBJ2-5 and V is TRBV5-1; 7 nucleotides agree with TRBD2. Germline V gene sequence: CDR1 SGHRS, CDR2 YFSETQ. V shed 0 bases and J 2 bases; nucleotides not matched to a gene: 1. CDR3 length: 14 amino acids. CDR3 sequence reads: CASSLAGLQETQYF. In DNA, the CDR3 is TGCGCCAGCAGCTTGGCGGGACTACAAGAGACCCAGTACTTC.

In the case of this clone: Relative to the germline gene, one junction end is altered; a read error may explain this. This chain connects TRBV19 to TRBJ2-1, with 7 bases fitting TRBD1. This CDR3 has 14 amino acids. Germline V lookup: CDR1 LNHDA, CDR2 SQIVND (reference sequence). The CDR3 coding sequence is TGTGCCAGTAATATAGGGACAGCCTACAATGAGCAGTTCTTC. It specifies CASNIGTAYNEQFF.

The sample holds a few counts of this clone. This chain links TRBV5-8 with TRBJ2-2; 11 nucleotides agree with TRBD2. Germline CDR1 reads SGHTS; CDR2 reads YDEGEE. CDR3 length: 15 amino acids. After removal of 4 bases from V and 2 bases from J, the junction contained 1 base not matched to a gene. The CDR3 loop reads CASSGTSGNTGELFF. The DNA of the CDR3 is TGTGCCAGCAGCGGGACTAGCGGAAACACCGGGGAGCTGTTTTTT.

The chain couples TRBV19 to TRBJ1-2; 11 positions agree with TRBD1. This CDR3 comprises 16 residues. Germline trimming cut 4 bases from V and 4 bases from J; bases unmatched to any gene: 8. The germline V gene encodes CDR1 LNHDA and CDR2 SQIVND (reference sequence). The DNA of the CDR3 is TGTGCCAGTAGTAGCTTCGGGACAGGGGGACCCTATGGCTACACCTTC. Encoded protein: CASSSFGTGGPYGYTF.

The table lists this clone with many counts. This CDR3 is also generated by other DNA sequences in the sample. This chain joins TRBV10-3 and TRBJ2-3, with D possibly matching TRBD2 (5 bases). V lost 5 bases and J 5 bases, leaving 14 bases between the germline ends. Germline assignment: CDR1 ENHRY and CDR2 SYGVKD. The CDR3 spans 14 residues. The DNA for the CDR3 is TGTGCCATCAGTACTGGCGGGTCGCGAGATACGCAGTATTTT. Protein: CAISTGGSRDTQYF.

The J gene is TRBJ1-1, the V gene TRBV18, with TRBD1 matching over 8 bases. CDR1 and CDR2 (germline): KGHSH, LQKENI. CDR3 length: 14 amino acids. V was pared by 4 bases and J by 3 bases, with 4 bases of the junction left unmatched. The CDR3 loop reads CASSRGQGDTEAFF. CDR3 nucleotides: TGTGCCAGCTCACGAGGACAGGGCGACACTGAAGCTTTCTTT. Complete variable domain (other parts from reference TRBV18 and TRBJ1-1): NAGVMQNPRHLVRRRGQEARLRCSPMKGHSHVYWYRQLPEEGLKFMVYLQKENIIDESGMPKERFSAEFPKEGPSILRIQQVVRGDSAAYFCASSRGQGDTEAFFGQGTRLTVV.

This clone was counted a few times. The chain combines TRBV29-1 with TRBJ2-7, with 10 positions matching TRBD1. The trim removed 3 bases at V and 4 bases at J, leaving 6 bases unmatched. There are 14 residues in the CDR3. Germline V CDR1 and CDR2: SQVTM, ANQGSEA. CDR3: CSVDLGTGVYEQYF. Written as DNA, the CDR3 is TGCAGCGTTGATCTCGGGACAGGGGTTTACGAGCAGTACTTC.

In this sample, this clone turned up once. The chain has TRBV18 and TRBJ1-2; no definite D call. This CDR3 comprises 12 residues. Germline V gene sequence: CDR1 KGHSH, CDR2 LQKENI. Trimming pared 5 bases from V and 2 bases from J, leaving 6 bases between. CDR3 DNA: TGTGCCAGCTCAGCAGGAAACTATGGCTACACCTTC. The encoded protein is CASSAGNYGYTF.

CDR3 residues: CASVGRNHYEQYF. The CDR3 bases are TGTGCCAGCGTAGGCAGGAACCACTACGAGCAGTACTTC. The rearrangement joins TRBV7-9 to TRBJ2-7; unclear D gene. CDR3 length: 13 residues. V was clipped by 8 bases and J by 3 bases, with 14 bases between them. CDR1 SEHNR and CDR2 FQNEAQ come from the germline V gene (reference sequence).

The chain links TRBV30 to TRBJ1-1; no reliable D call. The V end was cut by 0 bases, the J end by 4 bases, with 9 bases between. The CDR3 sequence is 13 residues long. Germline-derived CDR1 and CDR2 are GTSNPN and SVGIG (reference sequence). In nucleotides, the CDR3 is TGTGCCTGGAGTGTACCGGTTGGCACTGAAGCTTTCTTT. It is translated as CAWSVPVGTEAFF. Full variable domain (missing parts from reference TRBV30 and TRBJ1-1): SQTIHQWPATLVQPVGSPLSLECTVEGTSNPNLYWYRQAAGRGLQLLFYSVGIGQISSEVPQNLSASRPQDRQFILSSKKLLLSDSGFYLCAWSVPVGTEAFFGQGTRLTVV.

The CDR3 DNA is TGTGCCAGCAGGGACAGGGATAGCAATCAGCCCCAGCATTTT. It is translated as CASRDRDSNQPQHF. The rearrangement joins TRBV6-5 to TRBJ1-5, with 8 positions matching TRBD1. CDR3 length: 14 residues. Germline assignment: CDR1 MNHEY and CDR2 SVGAGI. V shed 6 bases and J 0 bases; nucleotides not matched to a gene: 1.